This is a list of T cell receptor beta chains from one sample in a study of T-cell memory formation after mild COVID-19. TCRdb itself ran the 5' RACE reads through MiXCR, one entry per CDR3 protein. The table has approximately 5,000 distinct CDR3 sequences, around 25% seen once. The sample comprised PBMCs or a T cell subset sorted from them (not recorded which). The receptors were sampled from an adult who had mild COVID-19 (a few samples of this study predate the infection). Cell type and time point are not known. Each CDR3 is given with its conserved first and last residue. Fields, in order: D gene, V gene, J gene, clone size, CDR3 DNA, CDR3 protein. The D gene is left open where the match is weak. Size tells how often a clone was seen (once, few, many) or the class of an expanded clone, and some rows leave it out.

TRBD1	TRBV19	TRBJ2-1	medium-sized	TGTGCCAGTAGTGTCGACAGGGAATATCACAATGAGCAGTTCTTC	CASSVDREYHNEQFF
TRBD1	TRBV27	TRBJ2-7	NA	TGTGCCAGCAGTTGGACAGGGGGATCCTACGAGCAGTACTTC	CASSWTGGSYEQYF
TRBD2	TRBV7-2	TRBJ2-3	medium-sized	TGTGCCAGCAGCTTAGGCGGGGGGATGCCAGATACGCAGTATTTT	CASSLGGGMPDTQYF
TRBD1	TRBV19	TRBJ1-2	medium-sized	TGTGCCAGTAATACAGGGGGTCCTTATGGCTACACCTTC	CASNTGGPYGYTF
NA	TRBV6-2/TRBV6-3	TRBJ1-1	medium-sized	TGTGCCAGCAGTTACTTGGGGACGGAAGCTTTCTTT	CASSYLGTEAFF
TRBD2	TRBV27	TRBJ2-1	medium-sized	TGTGCCAGCAGTTTTGGGACTAGCGGGGGTTACAATGAGCAGTTCTTC	CASSFGTSGGYNEQFF
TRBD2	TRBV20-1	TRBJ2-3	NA	TGCAGTGCTAGAGATCTGGCTAGCGGGGGGCTTTCCACAGATACGCAGTATTTT	CSARDLASGGLSTDTQYF
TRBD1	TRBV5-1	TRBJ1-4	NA	TGCGCCAGCAGCTTTACCGGGACAGGGCTGTTTTTT	CASSFTGTGLFF
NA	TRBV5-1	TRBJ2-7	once	TGCGCCAGCAGCTTGGGATGGGCGTCTGGGGGGAAGGACGAGCAGTACTTC	CASSLGWASGGKDEQYF
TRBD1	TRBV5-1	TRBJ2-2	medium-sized	TGCGCCAGCAGCTCCGGGACAGGGGGCTATACCGGGGAGCTGTTTTTT	CASSSGTGGYTGELFF
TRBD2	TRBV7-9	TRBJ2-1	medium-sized	TGTGCCAGCAGCTCCAACATCAATAGCGGGGTTTACTACAATGAGCAGTTCTTC	CASSSNINSGVYYNEQFF
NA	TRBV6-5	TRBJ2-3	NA	TGTGCCAGCAGTTACTCGAGAGGGAGCACAGATACGCAGTATTTT	CASSYSRGSTDTQYF